The next 18 T cell receptor beta chains were all read from a single sample in a study of blood T cell repertoires in COVID-19. Sequenced by immunoSEQ multiplex PCR; TCRdb stores in-frame clones only, minus some. The table records roughly 300,000 clones, 70% to 90% of them present only once. Material for sequencing was peripheral blood. The source is a woman aged 45-65 years who had recovered from COVID-19.

This clone appeared a single time. The gene calls are TRBV4-3 and TRBJ2-3, with D maybe TRBD2 (5 bases). The CDR3 loop spans 15 amino acids. Germline V gene data show CDR1 as LGHNA and CDR2 as YSLEER. The V end was cut by 1 base, the J end by 6 bases, with 14 bases between. CDR3 in amino acids: CASSQGFGKTDTQYF. CDR3 nucleotide sequence: TGCGCCAGCAGCCAAGGTTTCGGGAAAACGGATACGCAGTATTTT.

The chain links TRBV14 to TRBJ2-4; D possibly corresponds to TRBD2 (5 bases). Trimming shortened V by 3 bases and J by 1 base, and 16 bases separated the two germline ends. Per germline, CDR1 SGHDN and CDR2 FVKESK. The CDR3 totals 17 residues. The CDR3, as DNA: TGTGCCAGCAGCCAGGCGTTTCGACGCGGGGCCAAAAACATTCAGTACTTC. Residues: CASSQAFRRGAKNIQYF.

Points on this clone: The same CDR3 is also encoded by other DNA sequences in this sample. The chain uses TRBV28 and TRBJ2-7; perhaps TRBD1 as D (6 bases). Between the trimmed V and J ends, which lost 6 bases and 3 bases, there was a span of 12 bases. The CDR3 length is 13 residues. Germline V gene sequence: CDR1 MDHEN, CDR2 SYDVKM. The CDR3 spells CASSFTGFYEQYF. The CDR3 coding sequence is TGTGCCAGCAGCTTTACAGGGTTCTACGAGCAGTACTTC.

The chain links TRBV30 to TRBJ1-4; 7 nucleotides match TRBD1. After removal of 4 bases from V and 15 bases from J, the junction contained 14 bases not matched to a gene. Germline V lookup: CDR1 GTSNPN, CDR2 SVGIG (reference sequence). The CDR3 runs 13 residues. The CDR3 DNA follows: TGTGCCTGGACAGGGGGTCCTCCCGAGACGATGTTTTTT. Protein sequence: CAWTGGPPETMFF. The whole variable domain, remainder taken from reference TRBV30 and TRBJ1-4, is SQTIHQWPATLVQPVGSPLSLECTVEGTSNPNLYWYRQAAGRGLQLLFYSVGIGQISSEVPQNLSASRPQDRQFILSSKKLLLSDSGFYLCAWTGGPPETMFFGSGTQLSVL.

The V gene is TRBV30, the J gene TRBJ2-3; 14 bases are shared with TRBD2. CDR3 length equals 14 residues. Germline assignment: CDR1 GTSNPN and CDR2 SVGIG (reference sequence). Germline trimming cut 5 bases from V and 5 bases from J; bases unmatched to any gene: 3. CDR3 bases: TGTGCCTGGGGACTAGCGGGGGGAGGAGATACGCAGTATTTT. Protein product: CAWGLAGGGDTQYF.

On this clone itself: Its ends do not fully match the called genes, so a read error is possible. The chain couples TRBV23-1 to TRBJ2-2; no reliable D call. TRBV23-1 counts as an open reading frame of uncertain function. The CDR3 length is 13 residues. CDR3: CASSHLDTGELFF. The DNA for the CDR3 is TGCGCTAGCAGTCATCTCGACACCGGGGAGCTGTTTTTT.

The chain couples TRBV3-1 (or the pseudogene TRBV3-2) to TRBJ1-2; a weak D match, TRBD1 (5 bases). In germline, CDR1 is LGHDT, CDR2 YNNKEL (reference sequence). This CDR3 is 12 amino acids long. The V end was cut by 10 bases, the J end by 6 bases, with 15 bases between. CDR3 amino acids: CANQTGEHGYTF. CDR3 DNA: TGTGCCAACCAGACGGGGGAACATGGCTACACCTTC.

The chain joins TRBV3-1 (or the pseudogene TRBV3-2) to TRBJ1-4, with TRBD1 identical over 8 bases. The CDR3 is made up of 14 amino acids. Trimming at V came to 4 bases and at J to 14 bases, leaving 12 bases not matched to a gene. Germline V gene sequence: CDR1 LGHDT, CDR2 YNNKEL (reference sequence). The CDR3 coding sequence is TGTGCCAGCAGCCGTAACCCAGGGGGCTATCAGCTGTTTTTT. It specifies CASSRNPGGYQLFF.

J is TRBJ1-5 and V is TRBV6-2 or TRBV6-3; TRBD1 aligns across 8 bases. This CDR3 region has 15 residues. CDR1 is MNHEY and CDR2 is SVGEGT in the germline V gene. V was pared by 1 base and J by 5 bases, with 4 bases of the junction left unmatched. CDR3 nucleotide sequence: TGTGCCAGCAGTTACTTCGGACAGGGATATCAGCCCCAGCATTTT. This gives the protein CASSYFGQGYQPQHF.

The gene calls are TRBV7-8 and TRBJ2-7; D is undetermined. Looked up from germline, CDR1 is SGHVS and CDR2 is FQNEAQ. CDR3 length: 12 amino acids. V was cut by 1 base and J by 3 bases, with 4 bases left in between. The DNA for the CDR3 is TGTGCCAGCAGCTTAGAACACTACGAGCAGTACTTC. Translation gives CASSLEHYEQYF.

With regard to this clone: Other DNA sequences in this specimen translate into the identical CDR3. V gene TRBV6-5 combines with J gene TRBJ1-1, with 8 bases that match TRBD1. The CDR3 extends over 14 amino acids. With V trimmed by 3 bases and J by 5 bases, 5 bases remained unmatched. The germline gives CDR1 MNHEY, CDR2 SVGAGI. The chain's CDR3 is CASSYGTGGTEAFF. In nucleotides, the CDR3 is TGTGCCAGCAGTTATGGCACAGGGGGTACTGAAGCTTTCTTT.

The chain is built from TRBV27 and TRBJ1-2; D not resolved. This CDR3 comprises 15 residues. Germline lookup yields CDR1 MNHEY and CDR2 SMNVEV (reference sequence). V gave up 7 bases and J gave up 1 base, with 16 bases separating them. This CDR3 is CASKNGLEGNYGYTF. The CDR3 nucleotides are TGTGCCAGCAAAAACGGACTAGAGGGTAACTATGGCTACACCTTC.

V and J are TRBV18 and TRBJ2-3, with unresolved D. The V gene lost 2 bases and the J gene lost 5 bases, with 11 bases spanning the gap. This CDR3 is 14 amino acids long. The germline V gene encodes CDR1 KGHSH and CDR2 LQKENI. The CDR3 region has the DNA TGTGCCAGCTCACCAGGGTATCCGGGAGATACGCAGTATTTT. The encoded protein is CASSPGYPGDTQYF.

This clone showed up just a few times. The CDR3 DNA reads TGTGCCAGCAGTTATACAAAGGGACAGCCGAACACTGAAGCTTTCTTT. Residues: CASSYTKGQPNTEAFF. The chain is built from TRBV28 and TRBJ1-1, with 7 bases lining up with TRBD1. V lost 4 bases and J lost 1; bases outside the gene matches: 9. This CDR3 has 16 amino acids. Germline V gene lookup returns CDR1 MDHEN and CDR2 SYDVKM.

J is TRBJ2-3 and V is TRBV10-3, with 9 bases aligning to TRBD1. The CDR3 totals 13 residues. CDR1 and CDR2 (germline): ENHRY, SYGVKD. V was clipped by 10 bases and J by 5 bases; unmatched bases: 7. CDR3 protein: CATKGQGRDTQYF. The CDR3 DNA reads as TGTGCCACCAAAGGACAGGGGAGAGATACGCAGTATTTT.

The chain joins TRBV11-1 to TRBJ1-5, with a weak D call TRBD1 (5 bases). The V gene's germline CDR1 is SGHAT and CDR2 FQDESV (reference sequence). V gave up 0 bases and J gave up 5 bases, with 5 bases separating them. This CDR3 has 13 amino acids. The CDR3 DNA sequence: TGTGCCAGCAGCTTAGCCAGGGATCAGCCCCAGCATTTT. Translating gives CASSLARDQPQHF.

The sample holds a few counts of this clone. The genes are TRBV3-1 (or the pseudogene TRBV3-2) and TRBJ1-1; 7 bases match TRBD1. CDR3 length: 14 residues. Trimming at V came to 5 bases and at J to 4 bases, leaving 7 bases not matched to a gene. CDR1 and CDR2 (germline): LGHDT, YNNKEL (reference sequence). As DNA, the CDR3 is TGTGCCAGCAGCTTCCACAGGGGCGGCACTGAAGCTTTCTTT. Translated: CASSFHRGGTEAFF.

The genes are TRBV7-9 and TRBJ1-1; no firm D call. Trimming stripped 0 bases from V and 6 bases from J, with 14 bases between. CDR1 is SEHNR, CDR2 FQNEAQ, per germline (reference sequence). The CDR3 runs 15 residues. The DNA for the CDR3 is TGTGCCAGCAGCTTAGCGATGGAAGTCGGGGCTGAAGCTTTCTTT. Residues: CASSLAMEVGAEAFF.